This TCR beta chain was profiled in a study of radiation and T cells in renal cell carcinoma. On the study more broadly: Nephrectomy followed 15 Gy stereotactic body radiation by 4 weeks. Notes on the study in general: Without pretreatment biopsies, baseline tumor clonotype presence was undetermined.

The V and J ends lost 6 bases and 7 bases respectively, with 13 bases between them. Germline V CDR1 and CDR2: MNHNY, SVGAGI (reference sequence). The CDR3 has 13 residues. A note on this clone: Its antigen is unidentified.

Repertoires were generated with immunoSEQ multiplex PCR, while TCRdb's copy carries only in-frame clones and drops some. The sample has around 140,000 clones; 88% are singletons. Sample time point: baseline pretreatment blood. As to treatment: 15 Gy SBRT to primary tumor, nephrectomy 4 weeks later. Radiation-treated patients gave blood at baseline, week 2 and week 4. The sequencing here drew on blood, taken from a patient whose treatment included radiotherapy and nephrectomy. V and J are TRBV6-6 and TRBJ2-1; possibly TRBD1 or TRBD2 for D (5 bases each). This TCR derives from a woman in her sixties or seventies with renal cell carcinoma. CDR3 coding DNA: TGTGCCAGCAGAACCGGGACGTATAATGAGCAGTTCTTC. Residues: CASRTGTYNEQFF.